These 19 T cell receptor beta chains originate from one sample sequenced in a study of blood T cell repertoires in COVID-19. This table comes from immunoSEQ multiplex PCR, and its TCRdb copy is limited to in-frame clones, with some not included. The profile shows approximately 60,000 clones, roughly 78% of them singletons. Sequences were obtained from peripheral blood. The receptors stem from a woman older than 75 with acute or convalescent COVID-19.

This rearrangement joins TRBV11-2 to TRBJ2-5; D possibly corresponds to TRBD2 (5 bases). This CDR3 contains 15 residues. The ends were cut back, 5 bases at V and 5 bases at J, with 18 bases in the middle. The germline CDR1 and CDR2 sequences are SGHAT and FQNNGV. This CDR3 reads CASSPLRALGETQYF. CDR3 nucleotide sequence: TGTGCCAGCAGCCCACTGCGGGCGCTCGGCGAGACCCAGTACTTC. The entire variable domain, with the rest obtained from reference TRBV11-2 and TRBJ2-5, is as follows: EAGVAQSPRYKIIEKRQSVAFWCNPISGHATLYWYQQILGQGPKLLIQFQNNGVVDDSQLPKDRFSAERLKGVDSTLKIQPAKLEDSAVYLCASSPLRALGETQYFGPGTRLLVL.

This CDR3 reads CASSYSTNSDGYTF. The CDR3 DNA reads TGTGCCAGCAGTTACTCGACAAATTCGGATGGCTACACCTTC. The chain employs TRBV6-5 and TRBJ1-2; the D is unclear. The CDR3 spans 14 residues. Germline values: CDR1 MNHEY, CDR2 SVGAGI. The ends were cut back, 0 bases at V and 6 bases at J, with 11 bases in the middle.

J is TRBJ1-1 and V is TRBV30, with a tentative D call TRBD1 (5 bases). Germline V CDR1 and CDR2: GTSNPN, SVGIG (reference sequence). This CDR3 spans 15 amino acids. V gave up 2 bases and J gave up 6 bases, with 19 bases separating them. The chain's CDR3 is CAWSKDTLFISEAFF. Here the CDR3 DNA reads TGTGCCTGGAGTAAGGACACCCTCTTTATCTCTGAAGCTTTCTTT. The full variable domain, its missing parts supplied by reference TRBV30 and TRBJ1-1, is SQTIHQWPATLVQPVGSPLSLECTVEGTSNPNLYWYRQAAGRGLQLLFYSVGIGQISSEVPQNLSASRPQDRQFILSSKKLLLSDSGFYLCAWSKDTLFISEAFFGQGTRLTVV.

The chain has TRBV19 and TRBJ1-6; D is perhaps TRBD1 (6 bases). From germline, CDR1 is LNHDA and CDR2 SQIVND (reference sequence). The CDR3 is 15 residues long. V lost 6 bases and J 6 bases, leaving 15 bases between the germline ends. The CDR3 loop is CASRDATGTNSPLHF. The CDR3 nucleotides are TGTGCCAGTAGGGACGCGACAGGCACTAATTCACCCCTCCACTTT.

The chain joins TRBV27 to TRBJ2-1, with 7 bases that match TRBD1. The CDR3 consists of 19 residues. Looked up from germline, CDR1 is MNHEY and CDR2 is SMNVEV (reference sequence). The V and J ends lost 7 bases and 15 bases, in that order; junction bases with no gene match: 33. CDR3 bases: TGTGCCAGCAACGAGGTCGGCTTAAGGCTAAAAGGATCCGGGACAGCCAGGTTCTTC. It is translated as CASNEVGLRLKGSGTARFF.

The V gene is TRBV2, the J gene TRBJ1-1; no definite D call. This CDR3 spans 12 amino acids. The V and J ends lost 5 bases and 6 bases respectively, with 10 bases between them. The V gene's germline CDR1 is SNHLY and CDR2 FYNNEI. CDR3 nucleotide sequence: TGTGCCAGCAGTCTTTGGCAGTCTGAAGCTTTCTTT. The encoded protein is CASSLWQSEAFF.

This rearrangement joins TRBV6-6 to TRBJ2-2; 12 bases are a match to TRBD1. Germline V gene data show CDR1 as MNHNY and CDR2 as SVGAGI (reference sequence). This CDR3 has 15 residues. The V and J ends lost 5 bases and 8 bases, in that order; junction bases with no gene match: 6. In DNA form, the CDR3 reads TGTGCCAGCAGTCCATGGGGACAGGGGGCGGGGGAGCTGTTTTTT. Translating gives CASSPWGQGAGELFF.

This clone came up a few times. This chain joins TRBV9 and TRBJ2-2, with D possibly TRBD2 on 5 matching bases. The CDR3 totals 13 residues. In germline, CDR1 is SGDLS, CDR2 YYNGEE. V gave up 0 bases and J gave up 5 bases, with 5 bases separating them. The CDR3 nucleotides are TGTGCCAGCAGCGTAGCGGGGACCGGGGAGCTGTTTTTT. Translated: CASSVAGTGELFF.

The V call is TRBV6-5, the J call TRBJ1-2, with 9 bases matching TRBD1. Unmatched junction bases numbered 4, after V lost 6 bases and J lost 8 bases. CDR3 length: 12 residues. Germline CDR1 is MNHEY and CDR2 is SVGAGI. Here the CDR3 DNA reads TGTGCCAGCAGAACAGGGGGCGAGGGCTACACCTTC. Its translation: CASRTGGEGYTF.

Of note for this clone: Other nucleotide sequences from this sample produce the same CDR3. The chain combines TRBV5-1 with TRBJ1-2; D is possibly TRBD1 (5 bases). This CDR3 region has 12 residues. CDR1 and CDR2 (germline): SGHRS, YFSETQ. The V end was cut by 0 bases, the J end by 6 bases, with 6 bases between. CDR3: CASSLEGDGYTF. The CDR3 DNA is TGCGCCAGCAGCTTGGAAGGGGATGGCTACACCTTC.

The chain links TRBV27 to TRBJ1-1; 9 nucleotides line up with TRBD1. The V gene end was trimmed by 2 bases and the J gene end by 2 bases; junction bases not matched to a gene: 15. The CDR3 is 19 residues long. Germline loops: CDR1 MNHEY, CDR2 SMNVEV (reference sequence). The CDR3 protein is CASSLTYTGGAGVNTEAFF. Here the CDR3 DNA reads TGTGCCAGCAGTTTAACCTACACAGGGGGCGCGGGGGTCAACACTGAAGCTTTCTTT.

J is TRBJ1-1 and V is TRBV12-5; 7 bases align to TRBD1. V shed 5 bases and J 0 bases; nucleotides not matched to a gene: 3. CDR1 LGHNT and CDR2 FRNRAP come from the germline V gene. CDR3 length: 14 residues. The CDR3 spells CASGPGQLNTEAFF. In nucleotides, the CDR3 is TGTGCTAGTGGTCCGGGACAGTTGAACACTGAAGCTTTCTTT.

This clone was seen once. V usage is TRBV2 and J usage is TRBJ2-1, with TRBD1 matching over 10 bases. The CDR3 is made up of 14 amino acids. The germline V gene encodes CDR1 SNHLY and CDR2 FYNNEI. The ends lost 5 bases at V and 7 bases at J; junction bases unmatched: 5. CDR3 nucleotides: TGTGCCAGCAGTCGGGACAGGGGATGGAATGAGCAGTTCTTC. It specifies CASSRDRGWNEQFF.

The V and J genes are TRBV15 and TRBJ1-3; D is perhaps TRBD1 (5 bases). Germline V CDR1 and CDR2: LNHNV, YYDKDF (reference sequence). The CDR3 runs 17 residues. Trimming cost V 4 bases and J 4 bases, with 20 bases left between them. The CDR3 reads CATSTGGGTGWGNTIYF. In DNA form, the CDR3 reads TGTGCCACCAGCACTGGAGGAGGGACCGGGTGGGGAAACACCATATATTTT.

The chain links TRBV27 to TRBJ1-5; possible D gene TRBD1, 5 bases. The V end lost 10 bases, the J end lost 0 bases, and 13 bases lay between the germline ends. CDR1 and CDR2 (germline): MNHEY, SMNVEV (reference sequence). CDR3 length equals 14 residues. CDR3: CATGWLDSNQPQHF. CDR3 sequence (DNA): TGTGCCACAGGGTGGTTGGATAGCAATCAGCCCCAGCATTTT.

This clone was recorded once. This chain uses TRBV7-8 with TRBJ1-2; D not certain. The CDR3 runs 14 residues. The ends were cut back, 5 bases at V and 4 bases at J, with 14 bases in the middle. The V gene's germline CDR1 is SGHVS and CDR2 FQNEAQ. CDR3 region: CASSPRKASYGYTF. As DNA, the CDR3 is TGTGCCAGCAGCCCCAGGAAGGCCTCCTATGGCTACACCTTC.

The CDR3 DNA reads TGTGCCAGGCCGACAGGGAGGTGTGGAAACACCATATATTTT. This encodes CARPTGRCGNTIYF. The V gene is TRBV15, the J gene TRBJ1-3; 7 positions match TRBD1. J lost 3 bases, V lost 10 bases, and 9 bases had no gene match. Germline CDR1 and CDR2: LNHNV and YYDKDF (reference sequence). CDR3 size: 14 residues.

The gene calls are TRBV3-1 (or the pseudogene TRBV3-2) and TRBJ2-1, with D possibly TRBD1 on 5 matching bases. V was cut by 6 bases and J by 3 bases, with 15 bases left in between. The CDR3 spans 15 residues. Germline CDR1 LGHDT, CDR2 YNNKEL (reference sequence). In DNA form, the CDR3 reads TGTGCCAGCAGTGGAAGGGGAACGGGCTACAATGAGCAGTTCTTC. Translating it yields CASSGRGTGYNEQFF.

The genes are TRBV10-2 and TRBJ1-5, with unresolved D. CDR3 size: 13 residues. Trimming stripped 0 bases from V and 4 bases from J, with 4 bases between. CDR1 WSHSY and CDR2 SAAADI come from the germline V gene. The CDR3 DNA reads as TGCGCCAGCAGTGAGTCCCCAAATCAGCCCCAGCATTTT. This gives the protein CASSESPNQPQHF.